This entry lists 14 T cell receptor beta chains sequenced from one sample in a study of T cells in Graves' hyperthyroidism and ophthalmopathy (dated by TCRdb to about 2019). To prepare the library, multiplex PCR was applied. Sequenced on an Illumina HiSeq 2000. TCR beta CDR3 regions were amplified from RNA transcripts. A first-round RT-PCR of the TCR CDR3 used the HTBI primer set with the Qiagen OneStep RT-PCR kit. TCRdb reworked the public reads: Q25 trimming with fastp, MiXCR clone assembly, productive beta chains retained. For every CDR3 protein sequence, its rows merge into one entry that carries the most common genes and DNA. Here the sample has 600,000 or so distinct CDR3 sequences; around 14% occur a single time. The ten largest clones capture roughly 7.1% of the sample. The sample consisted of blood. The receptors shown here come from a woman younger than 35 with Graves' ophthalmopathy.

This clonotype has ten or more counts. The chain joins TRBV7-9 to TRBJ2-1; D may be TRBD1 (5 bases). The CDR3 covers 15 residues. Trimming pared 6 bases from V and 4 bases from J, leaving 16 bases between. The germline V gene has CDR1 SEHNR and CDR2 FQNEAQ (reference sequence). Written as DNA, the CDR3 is TGTGCCAGCAGTTCGTCAAGGGGAAGATACAATGAGCAGTTCTTC. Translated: CASSSSRGRYNEQFF.

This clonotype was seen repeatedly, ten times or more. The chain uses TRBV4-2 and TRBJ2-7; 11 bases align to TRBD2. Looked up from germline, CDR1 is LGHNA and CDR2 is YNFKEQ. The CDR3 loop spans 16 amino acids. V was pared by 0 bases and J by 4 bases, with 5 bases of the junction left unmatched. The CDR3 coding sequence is TGTGCCAGCAGCCAAGATGTCGCTAGCGGGAGGTACGAGCAGTACTTC. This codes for CASSQDVASGRYEQYF.

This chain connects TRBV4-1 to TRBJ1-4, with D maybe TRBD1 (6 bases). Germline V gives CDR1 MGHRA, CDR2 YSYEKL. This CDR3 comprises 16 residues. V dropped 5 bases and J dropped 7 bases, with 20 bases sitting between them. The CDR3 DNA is TGCGCCAGCAGCTACGACTTTACAGGGAGGAGTGAAAAACTGTTTTTT. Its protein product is CASSYDFTGRSEKLFF.

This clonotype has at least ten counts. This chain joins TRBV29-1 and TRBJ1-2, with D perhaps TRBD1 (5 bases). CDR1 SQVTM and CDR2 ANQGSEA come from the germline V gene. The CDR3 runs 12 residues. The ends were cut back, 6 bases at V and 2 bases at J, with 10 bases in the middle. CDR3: CSVASGNYGYTF. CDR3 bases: TGCAGCGTGGCCTCAGGGAACTATGGCTACACCTTC.

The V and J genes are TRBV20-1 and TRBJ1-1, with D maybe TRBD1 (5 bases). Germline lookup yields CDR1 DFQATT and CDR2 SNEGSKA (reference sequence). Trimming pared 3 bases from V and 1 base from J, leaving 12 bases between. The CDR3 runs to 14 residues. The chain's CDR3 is CSARPRVTNTEAFF. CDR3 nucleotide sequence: TGCAGTGCTAGGCCCAGGGTTACGAACACTGAAGCTTTCTTT.

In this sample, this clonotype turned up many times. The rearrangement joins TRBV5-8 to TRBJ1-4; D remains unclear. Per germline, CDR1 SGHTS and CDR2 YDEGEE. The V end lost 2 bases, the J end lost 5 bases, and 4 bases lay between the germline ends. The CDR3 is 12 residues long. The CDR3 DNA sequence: TGTGCCAGCAGCTTCAGGAATGAAAAACTGTTTTTT. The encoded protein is CASSFRNEKLFF.

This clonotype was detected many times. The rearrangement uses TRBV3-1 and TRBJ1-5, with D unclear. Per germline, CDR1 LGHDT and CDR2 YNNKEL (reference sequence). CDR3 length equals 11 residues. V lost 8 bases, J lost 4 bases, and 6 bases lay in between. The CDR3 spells CASGVNQPQHF. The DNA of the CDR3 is TGTGCCAGCGGGGTGAATCAGCCCCAGCATTTT.

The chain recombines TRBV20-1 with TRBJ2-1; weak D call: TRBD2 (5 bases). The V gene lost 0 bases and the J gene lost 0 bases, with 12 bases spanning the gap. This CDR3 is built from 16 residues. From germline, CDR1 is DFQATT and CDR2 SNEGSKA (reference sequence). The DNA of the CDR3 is TGCAGTGCTAGAGATTTCGGTGGGAGCTCCTACAATGAGCAGTTCTTC. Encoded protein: CSARDFGGSSYNEQFF.

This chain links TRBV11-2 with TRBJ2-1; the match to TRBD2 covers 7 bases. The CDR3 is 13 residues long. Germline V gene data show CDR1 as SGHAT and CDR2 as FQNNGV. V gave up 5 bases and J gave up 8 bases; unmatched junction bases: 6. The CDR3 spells CASSHSGGDEQFF. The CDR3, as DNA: TGTGCCAGCAGCCACTCGGGAGGCGATGAGCAGTTCTTC.

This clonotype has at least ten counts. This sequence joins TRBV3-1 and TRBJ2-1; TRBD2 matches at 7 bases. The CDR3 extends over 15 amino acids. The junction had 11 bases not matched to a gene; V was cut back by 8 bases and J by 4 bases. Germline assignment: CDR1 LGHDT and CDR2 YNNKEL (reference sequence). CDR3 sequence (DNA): TGTGCCAGCCGGAGAGAGTCTAGCGGTTACAATGAGCAGTTCTTC. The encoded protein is CASRRESSGYNEQFF.

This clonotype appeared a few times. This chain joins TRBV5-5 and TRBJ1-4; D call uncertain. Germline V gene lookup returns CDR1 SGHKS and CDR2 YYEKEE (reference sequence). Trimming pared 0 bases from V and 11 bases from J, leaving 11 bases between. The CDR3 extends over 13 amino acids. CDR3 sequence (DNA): TGTGCCAGCAGCTTGGAGGGTTTGGGGAAACTGTTTTTT. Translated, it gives CASSLEGLGKLFF.

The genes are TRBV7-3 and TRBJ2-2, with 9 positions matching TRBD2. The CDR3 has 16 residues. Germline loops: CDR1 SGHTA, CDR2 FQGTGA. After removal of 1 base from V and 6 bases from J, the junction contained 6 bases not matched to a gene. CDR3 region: CASSLNVREGPGELFF. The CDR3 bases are TGTGCCAGCAGCTTAAACGTGCGGGAGGGCCCCGGGGAGCTGTTTTTT.

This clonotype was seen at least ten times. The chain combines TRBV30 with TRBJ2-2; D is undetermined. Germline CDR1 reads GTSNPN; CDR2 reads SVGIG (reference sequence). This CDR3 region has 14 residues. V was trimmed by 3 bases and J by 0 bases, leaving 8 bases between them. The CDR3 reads CAWRRPANTGELFF. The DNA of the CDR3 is TGTGCCTGGAGGAGACCCGCGAACACCGGGGAGCTGTTTTTT.

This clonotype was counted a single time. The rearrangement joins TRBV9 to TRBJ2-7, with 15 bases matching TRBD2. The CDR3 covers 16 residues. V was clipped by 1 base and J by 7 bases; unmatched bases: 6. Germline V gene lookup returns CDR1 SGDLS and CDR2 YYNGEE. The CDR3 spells CASSVWTSGRAGEQYF. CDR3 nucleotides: TGTGCCAGCAGCGTATGGACTAGCGGGAGGGCCGGGGAGCAGTACTTC.